This passage covers 2 T cell receptor beta chains from one sample sequenced in a study of blood T cell repertoires in COVID-19. The assay was immunoSEQ multiplex PCR, and TCRdb's table has in-frame clones only and misses some. The sample records around 140,000 clones, 80% being singletons. Sequenced material: peripheral blood. The receptors shown here come from a man between 65 and 79 years old who had recovered from COVID-19.

The chain combines TRBV6-5 with TRBJ2-5; maybe TRBD2 (5 bases). Germline-derived CDR1 and CDR2 are MNHEY and SVGAGI. This CDR3 is 14 amino acids long. The germline V and J ends were trimmed by 6 bases and 2 bases, with 13 bases remaining between them. In DNA form, the CDR3 reads TGTGCCAGCAGATCCACGGGAACGCAAGAGACCCAGTACTTC. Protein product: CASRSTGTQETQYF.

CDR3 DNA sequence: TGTGCCAGCAGTGGCCTAGCGGGAGGGGTTGAGCAGTTCTTC. Its translation is CASSGLAGGVEQFF. V gene TRBV2 combines with J gene TRBJ2-1, with 12 bases aligning to TRBD2. Trimming removed 4 bases from V and 9 bases from J; junction bases left unmatched: 4. This CDR3 contains 14 residues. Germline V CDR1 and CDR2: SNHLY, FYNNEI.